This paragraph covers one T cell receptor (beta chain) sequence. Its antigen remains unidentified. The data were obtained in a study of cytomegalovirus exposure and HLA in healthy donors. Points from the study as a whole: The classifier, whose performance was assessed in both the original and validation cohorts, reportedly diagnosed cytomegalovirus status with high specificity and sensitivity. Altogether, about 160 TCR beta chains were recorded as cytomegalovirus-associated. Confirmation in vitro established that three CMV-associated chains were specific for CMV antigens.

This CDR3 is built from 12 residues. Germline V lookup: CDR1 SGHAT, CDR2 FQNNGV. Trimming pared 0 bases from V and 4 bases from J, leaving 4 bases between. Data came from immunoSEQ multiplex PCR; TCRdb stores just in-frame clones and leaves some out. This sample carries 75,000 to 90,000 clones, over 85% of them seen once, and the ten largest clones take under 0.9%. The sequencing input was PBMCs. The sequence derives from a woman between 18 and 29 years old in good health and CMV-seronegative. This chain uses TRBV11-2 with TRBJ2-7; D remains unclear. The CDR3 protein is CASSLDPYEQYF. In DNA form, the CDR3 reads TGTGCCAGCAGCTTAGATCCATACGAGCAGTACTTC.